A single sample is the source of the 31 T cell receptor beta chains below, sequenced in a study of T cell changes during pregnancy in multiple sclerosis. This table comes from immunoSEQ multiplex PCR, and its TCRdb copy is limited to in-frame clones, with some not included. The table lists approximately 41,000 clones, more than 75% of them singletons, with more than 1.4% in the top ten. Sequencing was carried out using PBMCs (not recorded whether the cells were cultured). These receptors all come from a female donor with multiple sclerosis, enrolled in a pregnancy study.

This chain uses TRBV7-9 with TRBJ2-3; D remains unclear. Germline assignment: CDR1 SEHNR and CDR2 FQNEAQ (reference sequence). V lost 5 bases and J 0 bases, leaving 12 bases between the germline ends. CDR3 size: 15 residues. CDR3 protein: CASSLRAWSTDTQYF. The CDR3 DNA is TGTGCCAGCAGCCTGAGAGCTTGGAGCACAGATACGCAGTATTTT.

The J gene is TRBJ1-3, the V gene TRBV28, with 11 bases aligning to TRBD1. The CDR3 consists of 17 residues. With 5 bases clipped from V and 1 base from J, the junction kept 7 bases outside the gene matches. CDR1 and CDR2 from the germline V gene are MDHEN and SYDVKM. CDR3 protein: CASSARGTGGSGNTIYF. CDR3 bases: TGTGCCAGCAGTGCCCGCGGGACAGGGGGTTCTGGAAACACCATATATTTT.

This rearrangement joins TRBV5-1 to TRBJ2-5; 11 nucleotides align to TRBD1. The CDR3 is made up of 16 amino acids. The germline V gene encodes CDR1 SGHRS and CDR2 YFSETQ. With V trimmed by 6 bases and J by 4 bases, 11 bases remained unmatched. This CDR3 reads CASTWDRGFAGETQYF. In DNA form, the CDR3 reads TGCGCCAGCACCTGGGACAGGGGGTTTGCCGGAGAGACCCAGTACTTC.

The J gene is TRBJ1-4, the V gene TRBV21-1; TRBD1 is taken as the D call from the table, unchecked against the DNA. TRBV21-1 is listed as a pseudogene. This CDR3 has 20 amino acids. DNA of the CDR3: TGTGCCAGCAGCAGCAGCCGGGACAGGGGGCCTAAGGCAACTAATGAAAAACTGTTTTTT. This encodes CASSSSRDRGPKATNEKLFF.

The V call is TRBV7-2, the J call TRBJ1-2, with TRBD1 matching 7 bases. The CDR3 contains 14 residues. Germline CDR1 reads SGHTA; CDR2 reads FQGNSA. The ends lost 5 bases at V and 2 bases at J; junction bases unmatched: 5. CDR3 nucleotide sequence: TGTGCCAGCAGCGGACGACAGGGCAACTATGGCTACACCTTC. Translated: CASSGRQGNYGYTF.

The chain carries TRBV2 and TRBJ1-1; 10 positions agree with TRBD1. This CDR3 region has 15 residues. V shed 1 base and J 6 bases; nucleotides not matched to a gene: 5. Germline-derived CDR1 and CDR2 are SNHLY and FYNNEI. DNA for the CDR3: TGTGCCAGCAGTGAAGGGGACAGGGGTGGGGCTGAAGCTTTCTTT. The encoded protein is CASSEGDRGGAEAFF.

This chain joins TRBV27 and TRBJ2-7; 7 bases agree with TRBD1. The V gene's germline CDR1 is MNHEY and CDR2 SMNVEV (reference sequence). The CDR3 totals 16 residues. With V trimmed by 0 bases and J by 2 bases, 7 bases remained unmatched. CDR3: CASSLSGTASTYEQYF. CDR3 coding DNA: TGTGCCAGCAGTTTATCCGGGACAGCCAGTACCTACGAGCAGTACTTC.

This chain connects TRBV12-5 to TRBJ2-1, with 8 nucleotides matching TRBD1. V shed 1 base and J 8 bases; nucleotides not matched to a gene: 4. This CDR3 contains 14 residues. The germline CDR1 and CDR2 sequences are LGHNT and FRNRAP. DNA of the CDR3: TGTGCTAGTGGTTTGGCCAGGGGGCGTGATGAGCAGTTCTTC. As protein: CASGLARGRDEQFF.

The rearrangement uses TRBV4-1 and TRBJ2-7; possibly TRBD1 for D (5 bases). CDR1 is MGHRA, CDR2 YSYEKL, per germline. V dropped 1 base and J dropped 2 bases, with 9 bases sitting between them. This CDR3 region has 14 residues. As DNA, the CDR3 is TGCGCCAGCAGCCAAGGTCCAGGGACCTACGAGCAGTACTTC. This sequence encodes CASSQGPGTYEQYF.

This rearrangement joins TRBV30 to TRBJ1-3, with a possible D match to TRBD1 (6 bases). The V gene's germline CDR1 is GTSNPN and CDR2 SVGIG (reference sequence). Trimming took off 7 bases at V and 0 bases at J, with 16 bases between the two ends. The CDR3 totals 15 residues. In DNA, the CDR3 is TGTGCCTCCCGACAGGCGCTAAACTCTGGAAACACCATATATTTT. Amino acids: CASRQALNSGNTIYF.

The chain uses TRBV27 and TRBJ2-3; no reliable D call. The CDR3 has 14 amino acids. Deletions cut 4 bases from V and 4 bases from J, with 12 bases between. The V gene's germline CDR1 is MNHEY and CDR2 SMNVEV (reference sequence). The CDR3 region has the DNA TGTGCCAGCAGTTATTTGAGCCCGCCAGATACGCAGTATTTT. Protein sequence: CASSYLSPPDTQYF.

This clone was observed once. V is TRBV7-2 and J is TRBJ2-3, with TRBD2 identical over 14 bases. This CDR3 region has 18 residues. V lost 5 bases to trimming and J lost 1 base; unmatched junction nucleotides: 8. CDR1 SGHTA and CDR2 FQGNSA come from the germline V gene. CDR3 residues: CASSRGTSGRRGTDTQYF. DNA for the CDR3: TGTGCCAGCAGCCGCGGGACTAGCGGGAGAAGGGGCACAGATACGCAGTATTTT. The variable domain in full, with the rest retrieved from reference TRBV7-2 and TRBJ2-3, is GAGVSQSPSNKVTEKGKDVELRCDPISGHTALYWYRQSLGQGLEFLIYFQGNSAPDKSGLPSDRFSAERTGGSVSTLTIQRTQQEDSAVYLCASSRGTSGRRGTDTQYFGPGTRLTVL.

CDR3 in DNA: TGTGCCAGTAGTATTCTTAGCGGGAGCGGCACAGATACGCAGTATTTT. It is translated as CASSILSGSGTDTQYF. The rearrangement links TRBV19 to TRBJ2-3; TRBD2 agrees at 9 bases. The CDR3 has 16 amino acids. The germline V gene encodes CDR1 LNHDA and CDR2 SQIVND (reference sequence). V gave up 3 bases and J gave up 1 base; unmatched junction bases: 5.

The chain uses TRBV5-6 and TRBJ2-5; D ambiguous. With 0 bases removed from V and 4 bases from J, the gap between germline ends came to 7 bases. CDR1 is SGHDT, CDR2 YYEEEE, per germline. The CDR3 loop spans 13 amino acids. The CDR3, as DNA: TGTGCCAGCAGCTTGGCCCTCGTAGAGACCCAGTACTTC. Encoded protein: CASSLALVETQYF.

The rearrangement uses TRBV5-4 and TRBJ1-1, with D unclear. V was pared by 4 bases and J by 2 bases, with 18 bases between. The length of the CDR3 is 16 residues. Germline V lookup: CDR1 SGHNT, CDR2 YYREEE (reference sequence). CDR3 protein: CASSEGPGVFNTEAFF. As DNA, the CDR3 is TGTGCCAGCAGCGAGGGCCCCGGGGTTTTTAACACTGAAGCTTTCTTT.

The gene calls are TRBV6-1 and TRBJ2-5; D not certain. Trimming removed 1 base from V and 2 bases from J, with 11 bases in between. CDR1 is MNHNS and CDR2 is SASEGT in the germline V gene. This CDR3 region has 15 residues. This CDR3 reads CASSEGAANQETQYF. Here the CDR3 DNA reads TGTGCCAGCAGTGAAGGGGCGGCAAATCAAGAGACCCAGTACTTC.

This chain joins TRBV27 and TRBJ1-5; D ambiguous. CDR1 is MNHEY and CDR2 is SMNVEV in the germline V gene (reference sequence). This CDR3 is 15 amino acids long. The germline V and J ends were trimmed by 5 bases and 2 bases, with 13 bases remaining between them. CDR3 in amino acids: CASSVEGIGNQPQHF. In DNA, the CDR3 is TGTGCCAGCAGTGTCGAGGGTATTGGCAATCAGCCCCAGCATTTT.

This clone was observed a single time. The V call is TRBV6-1, the J call TRBJ2-1; 7 bases agree with TRBD2. The germline CDR1 and CDR2 sequences are MNHNS and SASEGT. Losses at the gene ends were 3 bases for V and 2 bases for J; bases not matched to a gene: 4. CDR3 length equals 15 residues. This CDR3 reads CASSEPAGTYNEQFF. The CDR3 DNA follows: TGTGCCAGCAGTGAGCCAGCGGGAACCTACAATGAGCAGTTCTTC.

J is TRBJ1-1 and V is TRBV12-5; no clear D. Trimming removed 5 bases at V and 2 bases at J, with 12 bases between. Germline values: CDR1 LGHNT, CDR2 FRNRAP. The CDR3 has 14 amino acids. The CDR3 DNA is TGTGCTAGTGGTACGTACAGTTCCAACACTGAAGCTTTCTTT. Its protein is CASGTYSSNTEAFF.

The chain combines TRBV13 with TRBJ2-1; TRBD2 aligns across 13 bases. The length of the CDR3 is 19 residues. CDR1 is PRHDT and CDR2 is FYEKMQ in the germline V gene (reference sequence). The trim removed 5 bases at V and 0 bases at J, leaving 10 bases unmatched. The chain's CDR3 is CASSQPGLAGMNSYNEQFF. The CDR3 DNA reads as TGTGCCAGCAGCCAACCGGGACTAGCGGGAATGAACTCCTACAATGAGCAGTTCTTC. Supplemented by reference TRBV13 and TRBJ2-1, the full variable domain reads AAGVIQSPRHLIKEKRETATLKCYPIPRHDTVYWYQQGPGQDPQFLISFYEKMQSDKGSIPDRFSAQQFSDYHSELNMSSLELGDSALYFCASSQPGLAGMNSYNEQFFGPGTRLTVL.

J is TRBJ1-2 and V is TRBV2, with D uncertain. The CDR3 runs 12 residues. V was trimmed by 8 bases and J by 2 bases, leaving 9 bases between them. CDR1 SNHLY and CDR2 FYNNEI come from the germline V gene. The CDR3 DNA is TGTGCCAGCTATACACAGAACTATGGCTACACCTTC. Translated, it gives CASYTQNYGYTF.

The chain recombines TRBV7-6 with TRBJ2-5; TRBD1 might be the D (6 bases). CDR3 length: 16 amino acids. Germline loops: CDR1 SGHVS, CDR2 FNYEAQ. Trimming stripped 1 base from V and 2 bases from J, with 14 bases between. For the CDR3, the DNA is TGTGCCAGCAGCTTAGATGGGGCAGGGGCTCAAGAGACCCAGTACTTC. Amino acid sequence: CASSLDGAGAQETQYF.

The rearrangement links TRBV19 to TRBJ1-1, with D maybe TRBD1 (6 bases). The germline gives CDR1 LNHDA, CDR2 SQIVND (reference sequence). Trimming left V 5 bases short and J 3 bases short, with 16 bases between. The length of the CDR3 is 15 residues. In nucleotides, the CDR3 is TGTGCCAGTAGTGTAACAGGGTCGGGGCACACTGAAGCTTTCTTT. It specifies CASSVTGSGHTEAFF.

The chain recombines TRBV27 with TRBJ2-7; D uncertain. The V end lost 3 bases, the J end lost 1 base, and 13 bases lay between the germline ends. The CDR3 extends over 15 amino acids. CDR1 is MNHEY, CDR2 SMNVEV, per germline (reference sequence). The CDR3 reads CASSFFGSRSYEQYF. Here the CDR3 DNA reads TGTGCCAGCAGTTTTTTTGGCTCCAGGTCCTACGAGCAGTACTTC.

The chain is built from TRBV7-9 and TRBJ1-1, with D maybe TRBD1 (5 bases). In germline, CDR1 is SEHNR, CDR2 FQNEAQ (reference sequence). The CDR3 covers 13 residues. Trimming shortened V by 5 bases and J by 8 bases, and 15 bases separated the two germline ends. The DNA for the CDR3 is TGTGCCAGCAGCCCTCGCCGAGACAGAGAAGCTTTCTTT. It specifies CASSPRRDREAFF.

This clone occurred once. The chain links TRBV5-6 to TRBJ1-2, with 7 bases that match TRBD1. CDR1 is SGHDT, CDR2 YYEEEE, per germline. CDR3 length: 13 residues. With 7 bases clipped from V and 5 bases from J, the junction kept 8 bases outside the gene matches. CDR3 bases: TGTGCCAGCGGACCCGGGACAGAGTATGGCTACACCTTC. The encoded protein is CASGPGTEYGYTF.

In DNA form, the CDR3 reads TGTGCCAGCAGTGTACAGGGGGGGTTTTACTCCTACGAGCAGTACTTC. Translating it yields CASSVQGGFYSYEQYF. This chain connects TRBV28 to TRBJ2-7, with a tentative D call TRBD1 (8 bases). The germline V and J ends were trimmed by 5 bases and 0 bases, with 17 bases remaining between them. The germline gives CDR1 MDHEN, CDR2 SYDVKM. There are 16 residues in the CDR3.

By sample fraction, this clone is medium-sized. The chain couples TRBV6-4 to TRBJ2-2; TRBD2 matches at 8 bases. CDR3 size: 15 residues. Germline V gene data show CDR1 as MRHNA and CDR2 as SNTAGT. The V segment lost 2 bases and the J segment 3 bases; nucleotides outside the gene matches: 2. This CDR3 reads CASSDTSGDTGELFF. CDR3 in DNA: TGTGCCAGCAGTGACACTAGCGGAGACACCGGGGAGCTGTTTTTT.

The genes are TRBV19 and TRBJ2-7; D possibly corresponds to TRBD2 (5 bases). Germline CDR1 is LNHDA and CDR2 is SQIVND (reference sequence). The CDR3 extends over 17 amino acids. V lost 5 bases and J lost 0, with 20 bases in between. CDR3 nucleotide sequence: TGTGCCAGTAGTTTTGGAGACGGGGAAGATAGCTCCTACGAGCAGTACTTC. As protein: CASSFGDGEDSSYEQYF.

The chain uses TRBV28 and TRBJ1-3; D is unresolved. Germline V gene sequence: CDR1 MDHEN, CDR2 SYDVKM. This CDR3 comprises 15 residues. The V gene lost 2 bases and the J gene lost 3 bases, with 11 bases spanning the gap. Here the CDR3 reads CASSLPSVGGNTIYF. The DNA for the CDR3 is TGTGCCAGCAGTTTACCCAGTGTGGGTGGAAACACCATATATTTT.

V and J are TRBV5-4 and TRBJ1-2; D may be TRBD1 (6 bases). Germline CDR1 and CDR2: SGHNT and YYREEE (reference sequence). V dropped 1 base and J dropped 7 bases, with 8 bases sitting between them. The CDR3 covers 12 residues. CDR3 sequence (DNA): TGTGCCAGCAGCTTGCCACAGGGTGGCTACACCTTC. This sequence encodes CASSLPQGGYTF.